This T cell receptor (beta chain) was observed in a study of blood T cell repertoires in COVID-19. This clone came up once. The junction had 4 bases not matched to a gene; V was cut back by 0 bases and J by 4 bases. CDR3 length equals 16 residues. The V gene's germline CDR1 is SGHDT and CDR2 YYEEEE. Generated by immunoSEQ multiplex PCR, the TCRdb table keeps only in-frame clones and is missing some. The table lists fewer than 200,000 clones, 80% of them singletons. Sample: peripheral blood. The chain is built from TRBV5-6 and TRBJ2-2; the match to TRBD1 covers 9 bases. The source of this sequence is a man aged 60-69 years with acute or convalescent COVID-19. CDR3 region: CASSLAGQGVTGELFF. The CDR3 DNA sequence: TGTGCCAGCAGCTTGGCGGGACAGGGTGTCACCGGGGAGCTGTTTTTT.